This TCR beta chain appears in the sequencing data of a study of regulatory T cells in long-lasting Graves disease. Points from the study as a whole: With a small sample size, accuracy may have been reduced.

Time point described: persistent/refractory GD, antithyroid drugs over 5 years with positive TRAb. RNA extracted from PBMCs served as the sequencing template. Patients met American Thyroid Association criteria for Graves' disease. With V trimmed by 7 bases and J by 4 bases, 8 bases remained unmatched. Germline assignment: CDR1 SGDLS and CDR2 YYNGEE. This CDR3 region has 13 residues. Only a few counts were recorded for this clonotype. No antigen is known for it. Arm-PCR of CDR3 regions and iRepertoire HTBI primers were the basis on which TCR beta libraries were built. A single record per CDR3 protein comes from TCRdb applying MiXCR to the multiplex PCR reads. Of hundreds of thousands of distinct CDR3 sequences in the sample, roughly 22% were seen once.

The sequenced sample was peripheral blood mononuclear cells (PBMCs), obtained when the disease was refractory, from a patient treated with antithyroid drugs. The rearrangement uses TRBV9 and TRBJ2-7; 7 nucleotides agree with TRBD2. The sequence derives from a female donor with Graves disease. This CDR3 is CASGGEGRYEQYF. CDR3 bases: TGTGCCAGCGGGGGGGAAGGGAGATACGAGCAGTACTTC. The variable domain in full, completed from reference TRBV9 and TRBJ2-7, reads DSGVTQTPKHLITATGQRVTLRCSPRSGDLSVYWYQQSLDQGLQFLIQYYNGEERAKGNILERFSAQQFPDLHSELNLSSLELGDSALYFCASGGEGRYEQYFGPGTRLTVT.